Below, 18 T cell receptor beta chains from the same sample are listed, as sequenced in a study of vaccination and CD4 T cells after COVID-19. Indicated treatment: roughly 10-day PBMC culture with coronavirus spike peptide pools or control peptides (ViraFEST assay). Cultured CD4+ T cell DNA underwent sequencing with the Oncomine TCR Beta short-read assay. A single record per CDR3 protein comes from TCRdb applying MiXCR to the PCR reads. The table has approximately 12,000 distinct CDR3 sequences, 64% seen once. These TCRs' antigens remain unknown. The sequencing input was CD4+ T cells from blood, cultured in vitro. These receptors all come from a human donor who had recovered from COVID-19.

CDR3 protein: CALGHGGANEQFF. In DNA form, the CDR3 reads TGTGCCCTGGGGCACGGGGGGGCAAATGAGCAGTTCTTC. The chain links TRBV30 to TRBJ2-1; TRBD2 matches at 8 bases. CDR3 length equals 13 residues. The germline V gene encodes CDR1 GTSNPN and CDR2 SVGIG (reference sequence). V shed 8 bases and J 7 bases; nucleotides not matched to a gene: 10. Full variable domain (rest looked up from reference TRBV30 and TRBJ2-1): SQTIHQWPATLVQPVGSPLSLECTVEGTSNPNLYWYRQAAGRGLQLLFYSVGIGQISSEVPQNLSASRPQDRQFILSSKKLLLSDSGFYLCALGHGGANEQFFGPGTRLTVL.

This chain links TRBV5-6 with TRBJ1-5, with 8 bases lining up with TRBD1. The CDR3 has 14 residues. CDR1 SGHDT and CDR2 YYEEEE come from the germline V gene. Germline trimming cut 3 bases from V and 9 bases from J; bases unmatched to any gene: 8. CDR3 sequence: CASSSRTGKGPQHF. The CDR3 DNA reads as TGTGCCAGCAGCTCGCGGACAGGGAAGGGGCCCCAGCATTTT.

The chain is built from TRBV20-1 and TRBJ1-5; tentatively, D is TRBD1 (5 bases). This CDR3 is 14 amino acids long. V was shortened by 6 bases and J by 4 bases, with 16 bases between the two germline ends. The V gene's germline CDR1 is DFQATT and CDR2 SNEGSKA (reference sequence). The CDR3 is CSAHWGLPNQPQHF. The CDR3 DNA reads TGCAGTGCCCACTGGGGCCTTCCGAATCAGCCCCAGCATTTT.

The CDR3 spells CASSLGRRETQYF. For the CDR3, the DNA is TGTGCCAGCAGCCTGGGGCGCCGGGAGACCCAGTACTTC. The rearrangement links TRBV12-3 or TRBV12-4 to TRBJ2-5, with D perhaps TRBD1 (5 bases). The V end was cut by 6 bases, the J end by 5 bases, with 13 bases between. The CDR3 is 13 residues long.

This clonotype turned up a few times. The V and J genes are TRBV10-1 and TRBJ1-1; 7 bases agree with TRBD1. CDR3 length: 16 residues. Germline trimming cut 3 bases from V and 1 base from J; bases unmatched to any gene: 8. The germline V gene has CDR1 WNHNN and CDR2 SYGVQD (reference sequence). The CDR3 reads CASSDAGTAKNTEAFF. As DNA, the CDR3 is TGCGCCAGCAGTGATGCCGGGACAGCGAAGAACACTGAAGCTTTCTTT.

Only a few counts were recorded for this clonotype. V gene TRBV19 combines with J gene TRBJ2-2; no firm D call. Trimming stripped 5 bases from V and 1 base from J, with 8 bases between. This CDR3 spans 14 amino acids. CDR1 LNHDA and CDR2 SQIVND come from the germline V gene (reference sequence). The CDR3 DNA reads TGTGCCAGTAGTTCAAACCTGAACACCGGGGAGCTGTTTTTT. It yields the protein CASSSNLNTGELFF.

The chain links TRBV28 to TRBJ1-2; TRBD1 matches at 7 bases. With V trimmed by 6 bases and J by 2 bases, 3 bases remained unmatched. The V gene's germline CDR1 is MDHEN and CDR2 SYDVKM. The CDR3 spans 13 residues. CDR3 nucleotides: TGTGCCAGCAGGGTGACAGGGAACTATGGCTACACCTTC. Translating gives CASRVTGNYGYTF.

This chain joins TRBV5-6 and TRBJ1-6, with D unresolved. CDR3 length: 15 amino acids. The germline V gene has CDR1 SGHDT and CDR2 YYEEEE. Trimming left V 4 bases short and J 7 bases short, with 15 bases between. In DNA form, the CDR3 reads TGTGCCAGCAGCCCGATAGCAACACCCAATTCACCCCTCCACTTT. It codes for CASSPIATPNSPLHF. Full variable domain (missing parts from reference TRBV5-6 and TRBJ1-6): DAGVTQSPTHLIKTRGQQVTLRCSPKSGHDTVSWYQQALGQGPQFIFQYYEEEERQRGNFPDRFSGHQFPNYSSELNVNALLLGDSALYLCASSPIATPNSPLHFGNGTRLTVT.

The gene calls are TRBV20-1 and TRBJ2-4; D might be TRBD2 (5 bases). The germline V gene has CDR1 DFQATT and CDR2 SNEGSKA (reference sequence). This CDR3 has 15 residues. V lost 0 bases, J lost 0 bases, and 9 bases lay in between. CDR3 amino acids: CSARDEGLAKNIQYF. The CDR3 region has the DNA TGCAGTGCTAGAGACGAGGGTTTAGCCAAAAACATTCAGTACTTC.

The CDR3 here is CASSMLTGLPLHF. CDR3 bases: TGTGCCAGTAGTATGCTGACAGGTCTACCCCTCCACTTT. The V and J genes are TRBV19 and TRBJ1-6, with a weak D call TRBD1 (6 bases). Trimming took off 3 bases at V and 12 bases at J, with 12 bases between the two ends. Germline V gives CDR1 LNHDA, CDR2 SQIVND (reference sequence). This CDR3 contains 13 residues.

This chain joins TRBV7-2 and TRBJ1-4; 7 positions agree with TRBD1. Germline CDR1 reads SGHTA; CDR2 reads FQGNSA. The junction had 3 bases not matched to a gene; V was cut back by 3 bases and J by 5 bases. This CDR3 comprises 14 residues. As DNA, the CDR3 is TGTGCCAGCAGCTTTGCGACAGGGAATGAAAAACTGTTTTTT. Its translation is CASSFATGNEKLFF. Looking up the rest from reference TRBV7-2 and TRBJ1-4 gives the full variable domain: GAGVSQSPSNKVTEKGKDVELRCDPISGHTALYWYRQSLGQGLEFLIYFQGNSAPDKSGLPSDRFSAERTGGSVSTLTIQRTQQEDSAVYLCASSFATGNEKLFFGSGTQLSVL.

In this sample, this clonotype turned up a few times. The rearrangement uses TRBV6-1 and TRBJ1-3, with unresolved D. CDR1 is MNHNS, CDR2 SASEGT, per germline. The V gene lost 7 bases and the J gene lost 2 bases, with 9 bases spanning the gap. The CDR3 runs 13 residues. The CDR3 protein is CASTLVTGNTIYF. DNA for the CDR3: TGTGCCAGCACCCTTGTAACTGGAAACACCATATATTTT.

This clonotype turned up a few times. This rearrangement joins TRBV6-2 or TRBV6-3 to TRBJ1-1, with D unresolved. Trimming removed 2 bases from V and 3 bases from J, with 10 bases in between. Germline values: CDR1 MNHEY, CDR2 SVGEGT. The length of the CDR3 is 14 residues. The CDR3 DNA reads TGTGCCAGCAGTTACGAAGGGTTGGACACTGAAGCTTTCTTT. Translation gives CASSYEGLDTEAFF.

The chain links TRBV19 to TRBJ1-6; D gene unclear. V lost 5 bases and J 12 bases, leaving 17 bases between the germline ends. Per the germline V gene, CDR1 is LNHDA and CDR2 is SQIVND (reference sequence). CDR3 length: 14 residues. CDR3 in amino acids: CASSFSRSSGPLHF. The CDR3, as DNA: TGTGCCAGTAGTTTCAGCCGTAGTAGCGGACCCCTCCACTTT.

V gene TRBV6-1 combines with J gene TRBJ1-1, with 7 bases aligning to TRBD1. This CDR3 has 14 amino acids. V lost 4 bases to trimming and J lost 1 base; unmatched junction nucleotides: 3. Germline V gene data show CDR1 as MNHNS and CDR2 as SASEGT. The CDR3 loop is CASSVDRENTEAFF. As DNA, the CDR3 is TGTGCCAGCAGTGTAGACAGGGAGAACACTGAAGCTTTCTTT.

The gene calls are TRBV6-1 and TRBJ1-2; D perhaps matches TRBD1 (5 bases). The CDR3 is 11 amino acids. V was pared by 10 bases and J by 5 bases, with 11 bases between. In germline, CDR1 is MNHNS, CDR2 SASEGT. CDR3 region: CATTGTYGYTF. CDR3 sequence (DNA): TGTGCCACCACCGGGACTTATGGCTACACCTTC.

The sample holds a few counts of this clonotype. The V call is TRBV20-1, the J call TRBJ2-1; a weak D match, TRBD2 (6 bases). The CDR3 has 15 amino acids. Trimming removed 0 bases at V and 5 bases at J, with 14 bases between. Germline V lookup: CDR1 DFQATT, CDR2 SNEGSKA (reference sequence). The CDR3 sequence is CSARDGRSGNNEQFF. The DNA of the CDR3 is TGCAGTGCTAGAGACGGGCGTAGCGGTAACAATGAGCAGTTCTTC.

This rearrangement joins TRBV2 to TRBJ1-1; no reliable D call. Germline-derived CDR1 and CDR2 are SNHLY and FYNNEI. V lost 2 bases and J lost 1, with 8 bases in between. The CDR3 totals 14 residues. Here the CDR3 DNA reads TGTGCCAGCAGTGAATCGGCAAAGAACACTGAAGCTTTCTTT. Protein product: CASSESAKNTEAFF.